The source of this T cell receptor beta chain is a study of neurological immune-mediated disorders. This clonotype was seen ten or more times. V dropped 3 bases and J dropped 7 bases, with 10 bases sitting between them. The CDR3 covers 13 residues. In germline, CDR1 is MNHEY, CDR2 SVGEGT. Synthesis of cDNA used 5'RACE (with 10-nucleotide random UMIs). TCRdb re-called the 5' RACE reads with MiXCR, one entry per CDR3 protein. The table includes more than 30,000 distinct CDR3 sequences, over 3.5% detected once. Sorted libraries were made with about a million CD4+ or CD8+ T cells. Sequenced material: CD4+ T cells from blood. The origin of this receptor is a woman in her thirties or forties in good health. The rearrangement uses TRBV6-2 or TRBV6-3 and TRBJ2-1; D might be TRBD1 (5 bases). CDR3 sequence (DNA): TGTGCCAGCAGTTATATCTCAGGGAATGAGCAGTTCTTC. Translated: CASSYISGNEQFF.